The 21 T cell receptor beta chains listed next were all sequenced from one sample in a study of blood T cell repertoires in COVID-19. Produced via immunoSEQ multiplex PCR; TCRdb's table is partial and in-frame only. The table shows some 140,000 clones, with around 80% occurring only once. What was sequenced was peripheral blood. These receptors all come from a man older than 75 with acute or convalescent COVID-19.

The V and J genes are TRBV6-1 and TRBJ1-4; 7 bases are shared with TRBD1. J gave up 5 bases and V 0 bases, and 3 bases lay outside the gene matches. The CDR3 has 15 residues. Germline CDR1 is MNHNS and CDR2 is SASEGT. This chain's CDR3 is CASSEAWDSNEKLFF. DNA of the CDR3: TGTGCCAGCAGTGAAGCGTGGGACAGCAATGAAAAACTGTTTTTT.

The gene calls are TRBV28 and TRBJ2-5; D not resolved. CDR1 is MDHEN and CDR2 is SYDVKM in the germline V gene. V was pared by 2 bases and J by 0 bases, with 7 bases between. CDR3 length: 14 amino acids. DNA of the CDR3: TGTGCCAGCAGTTTAACAGAAAACCAAGAGACCCAGTACTTC. This translates into CASSLTENQETQYF.

The chain is built from TRBV7-3 and TRBJ2-3, with 12 bases that match TRBD2. CDR3 length equals 18 residues. The germline CDR1 and CDR2 sequences are SGHTA and FQGTGA. Trimming took 2 bases from V and 1 from J; bases not matched to a gene: 7. The CDR3 bases are TGTGCCAGCAGCTTAGGGCTAGCGGGGGGGCCGGGCACAGATACGCAGTATTTT. The encoded protein is CASSLGLAGGPGTDTQYF.

The chain employs TRBV25-1 and TRBJ1-1; D is unresolved. CDR3 length: 13 amino acids. The V end was cut by 1 base, the J end by 8 bases, with 11 bases between. Per the germline V gene, CDR1 is MGHDK and CDR2 is SYGVNS. CDR3 residues: CASSESGLQEAFF. CDR3 sequence (DNA): TGTGCCAGCAGTGAATCTGGGCTCCAGGAAGCTTTCTTT.

The genes are TRBV5-8 and TRBJ1-5; D possibly corresponds to TRBD1 (6 bases). The V end lost 4 bases, the J end lost 4 bases, and 15 bases lay between the germline ends. The germline CDR1 and CDR2 sequences are SGHTS and YDEGEE. The CDR3 contains 15 residues. For the CDR3, the DNA is TGTGCCAGCAGCCGGACAGAGGGCCCAAATCAGCCCCAGCATTTT. It is translated as CASSRTEGPNQPQHF.

The chain links TRBV7-9 to TRBJ2-2; 8 positions agree with TRBD1. Losses at the gene ends were 2 bases for V and 1 base for J; bases not matched to a gene: 3. Germline lookup yields CDR1 SEHNR and CDR2 FQNEAQ (reference sequence). CDR3 length: 16 amino acids. The chain's CDR3 is CASSLRQGMNTGELFF. DNA for the CDR3: TGTGCCAGCAGCTTACGACAGGGGATGAACACCGGGGAGCTGTTTTTT. The variable domain in full, completed from reference TRBV7-9 and TRBJ2-2, reads DTGVSQNPRHKITKRGQNVTFRCDPISEHNRLYWYRQTLGQGPEFLTYFQNEAQLEKSRLLSDRFSAERPKGSFSTLEIQRTEQGDSAMYLCASSLRQGMNTGELFFGEGSRLTVL.

The V and J genes are TRBV6-5 and TRBJ1-5; D is undetermined. The V end was cut by 6 bases, the J end by 0 bases, with 12 bases between. Looked up from germline, CDR1 is MNHEY and CDR2 is SVGAGI. This CDR3 has 15 amino acids. The CDR3 coding sequence is TGTGCCAGCAGGTCCCGGAGATATAGCAATCAGCCCCAGCATTTT. Amino acid sequence: CASRSRRYSNQPQHF.

This clone was observed once. This rearrangement joins TRBV7-6 to TRBJ2-1; 10 bases agree with TRBD1. The CDR3 has 15 amino acids. The V gene's germline CDR1 is SGHVS and CDR2 FNYEAQ. The trim removed 3 bases at V and 8 bases at J, leaving 7 bases unmatched. CDR3 bases: TGTGCCAGCAGCTTTCGGGACAGGGGTTTCTATGAGCAGTTCTTC. Its protein product is CASSFRDRGFYEQFF.

The V call is TRBV5-1, the J call TRBJ2-3, with 7 nucleotides matching TRBD1. CDR3 size: 21 residues. With V trimmed by 1 base and J by 2 bases, 22 bases remained unmatched. Germline assignment: CDR1 SGHRS and CDR2 YFSETQ. CDR3 DNA: TGCGCCAGCAGCTTGTCCGTTCCCCGACAGGGCCAGACCGTGTTCACAGATACGCAGTATTTT. Protein sequence: CASSLSVPRQGQTVFTDTQYF.

The V gene is TRBV6-2 or TRBV6-3, the J gene TRBJ2-7, with D possibly matching TRBD1 (5 bases). Germline loops: CDR1 MNHEY, CDR2 SVGEGT. Deletions cut 2 bases from V and 5 bases from J, with 13 bases between. There are 14 residues in the CDR3. The chain's CDR3 is CASSYEARVDEQYF. The DNA of the CDR3 is TGTGCCAGCAGTTACGAGGCCAGGGTAGACGAGCAGTACTTC.

The chain uses TRBV7-2 and TRBJ2-2; D uncertain. The CDR3 consists of 13 residues. Germline CDR1 SGHTA, CDR2 FQGNSA. With 4 bases removed from V and 1 base from J, the gap between germline ends came to 4 bases. For the CDR3, the DNA is TGTGCCAGCAGCTCACTGAACACCGGGGAGCTGTTTTTT. Its translation is CASSSLNTGELFF.

The CDR3 sequence is CASSLAAGGYEQYF. For the CDR3, the DNA is TGTGCCAGCAGTTTAGCGGCAGGGGGCTACGAGCAGTACTTC. The chain is built from TRBV27 and TRBJ2-7; TRBD1 matches at 7 bases. The germline V gene has CDR1 MNHEY and CDR2 SMNVEV (reference sequence). The CDR3 is 14 residues long. V trimming: 2 bases; J trimming: 3 bases; junction bases outside the gene matches: 4.

V and J are TRBV7-2 and TRBJ2-7, with D tentatively TRBD1 (5 bases). The CDR3 consists of 15 residues. In germline, CDR1 is SGHTA, CDR2 FQGNSA. The V end lost 1 base, the J end lost 0 bases, and 10 bases lay between the germline ends. CDR3 amino acids: CASSLGAGPSYEQYF. As DNA, the CDR3 is TGTGCCAGCAGCTTAGGGGCAGGGCCCTCCTACGAGCAGTACTTC.

This sequence joins TRBV28 and TRBJ1-2; TRBD1 aligns across 8 bases. V trimming: 4 bases; J trimming: 0 bases; junction bases outside the gene matches: 7. Germline V gene lookup returns CDR1 MDHEN and CDR2 SYDVKM. CDR3 length: 16 amino acids. CDR3 amino acids: CASSSLQGVTNYGYTF. In DNA form, the CDR3 reads TGTGCCAGCAGTTCCCTACAGGGGGTGACTAACTATGGCTACACCTTC.

The chain recombines TRBV7-9 with TRBJ2-1; D ambiguous. Germline CDR1 SEHNR, CDR2 FQNEAQ (reference sequence). With 5 bases removed from V and 2 bases from J, the gap between germline ends came to 16 bases. The CDR3 consists of 16 residues. The CDR3 region is CASSDWVPAAYNEQFF. The CDR3 DNA sequence: TGTGCCAGCAGCGATTGGGTCCCCGCGGCCTACAATGAGCAGTTCTTC.

This chain uses TRBV2 with TRBJ2-4; possibly TRBD1 for D (6 bases). Germline CDR1 SNHLY, CDR2 FYNNEI. The CDR3 is made up of 14 amino acids. The V end was cut by 5 bases, the J end by 1 base, with 9 bases between. CDR3 residues: CASSPGQAKNIQYF. The CDR3 DNA reads TGTGCCAGCAGTCCAGGACAGGCCAAAAACATTCAGTACTTC.

The CDR3 protein is CASSLTAGTGAGELFF. The CDR3, as DNA: TGTGCCAGCAGCTTAACGGCCGGGACAGGGGCGGGGGAGCTGTTTTTT. V and J are TRBV7-3 and TRBJ2-2; the match to TRBD1 covers 10 bases. CDR3 length: 16 residues. V was pared by 0 bases and J by 8 bases, with 6 bases of the junction left unmatched. Germline CDR1 is SGHTA and CDR2 is FQGTGA.

The chain carries TRBV7-8 and TRBJ1-6, with D maybe TRBD1 (5 bases). V lost 4 bases and J lost 11, with 6 bases in between. CDR3 length: 11 residues. Germline CDR1 is SGHVS and CDR2 is FQNEAQ. Written as DNA, the CDR3 is TGTGCCAGCAGCTCGGGGGCACCCCTCCACTTT. Its protein product is CASSSGAPLHF.

J is TRBJ1-5 and V is TRBV19, with a possible D match to TRBD1 (5 bases). The germline V and J ends were trimmed by 7 bases and 0 bases, with 13 bases remaining between them. The CDR3 covers 15 residues. Germline values: CDR1 LNHDA, CDR2 SQIVND (reference sequence). Written as DNA, the CDR3 is TGTGCCAGTAATGGGGCCCATTATAGCAATCAGCCCCAGCATTTT. Protein sequence: CASNGAHYSNQPQHF. Complete variable domain (other parts from reference TRBV19 and TRBJ1-5): DGGITQSPKYLFRKEGQNVTLSCEQNLNHDAMYWYRQDPGQGLRLIYYSQIVNDFQKGDIAEGYSVSREKKESFPLTVTSAQKNPTAFYLCASNGAHYSNQPQHFGDGTRLSIL.

The chain combines TRBV18 with TRBJ2-7; the D is unclear. V lost 3 bases, J lost 2 bases, and 11 bases lay in between. Germline V gives CDR1 KGHSH, CDR2 LQKENI. The CDR3 loop spans 14 amino acids. The CDR3 nucleotides are TGTGCCAGCTCACCCTTTGAGGATACCTACGAGCAGTACTTC. Translating gives CASSPFEDTYEQYF.

This chain connects TRBV3-1 (or the pseudogene TRBV3-2) to TRBJ1-2; D is perhaps TRBD1 (6 bases). Germline V gene data show CDR1 as LGHDT and CDR2 as YNNKEL (reference sequence). This CDR3 region has 15 residues. Trimming left V 3 bases short and J 4 bases short, with 15 bases between. The CDR3 protein is CASSQLGAQGYGYTF. CDR3 DNA sequence: TGTGCCAGCAGCCAGCTAGGGGCACAGGGCTATGGCTACACCTTC.